Below, one T cell receptor beta chain is given with its context. Its target is not known. TCR alpha and TCR beta cDNA libraries carrying sample barcodes and UMIs came from 5'RACE with constant-segment primers. TCRdb reanalysed the 5' RACE reads using MiXCR and keeps one entry per CDR3 protein. Among about 280,000 distinct CDR3 sequences listed, 7.5% to 9.5% were seen once. The sample belongs to a study of T-cell memory formation after mild COVID-19. Notes on the study in general: Memory sampled before infection contained some responding clones, suggesting cross-reactive memory joined.

Trimming stripped 5 bases from V and 3 bases from J, with 15 bases between. The germline CDR1 and CDR2 sequences are SGHNT and YYREEE (reference sequence). The CDR3 sequence is 14 residues long. V gene TRBV5-4 combines with J gene TRBJ2-7; the D is unclear. The sequence was collected from a man between 18 and 35 years old who had mild COVID-19 (a few samples of this study predate the infection). Cell type and time point are not known. Material: PBMCs or a T cell subset sorted from them (not recorded which). The CDR3 DNA follows: TGTGCCAGCAGATCTGGTCTGGGGTACTACGAGCAGTACTTC. It specifies CASRSGLGYYEQYF.